The 7 T cell receptor beta chains below come from one sample, sequenced in a study of T cell responses to AZD1222 COVID-19 vaccine. Using immunoSEQ multiplex PCR, the repertoire was profiled, and TCRdb retains in-frame clones only, with some absent. Of about 84,000 clones in the sample, roughly 85% were seen once. Sequencing used peripheral blood, obtained on day 0 of AZD1222 vaccination. Receptor source: an adult in good health.

The sample holds one count of this clone. This chain links TRBV7-9 with TRBJ1-5, with unresolved D. V lost 5 bases, J lost 1 base, and 6 bases lay in between. The CDR3 sequence is 13 residues long. Germline CDR1 reads SEHNR; CDR2 reads FQNEAQ (reference sequence). The CDR3: CASSPRSNQPQHF. CDR3 DNA: TGTGCCAGCAGCCCCAGGAGCAATCAGCCCCAGCATTTT.

This rearrangement joins TRBV19 to TRBJ2-3; D is perhaps TRBD2 (6 bases). Germline V CDR1 and CDR2: LNHDA, SQIVND (reference sequence). CDR3 length: 14 amino acids. Deletions cut 4 bases from V and 0 bases from J, with 8 bases between. The CDR3 sequence is CASSNLASTDTQYF. The CDR3 DNA sequence: TGTGCCAGTAGTAACCTAGCGAGCACAGATACGCAGTATTTT.

The chain is built from TRBV12-3 or TRBV12-4 and TRBJ1-1; D is undetermined. The V end lost 7 bases, the J end lost 1 base, and 4 bases lay between the germline ends. The CDR3 is made up of 11 amino acids. The chain's CDR3 is CASTKNTEAFF. The CDR3 DNA sequence: TGTGCCAGCACCAAGAACACTGAAGCTTTCTTT.

The chain couples TRBV6-5 to TRBJ2-7; possible D gene TRBD2, 6 bases. The CDR3 consists of 16 residues. V lost 0 bases to trimming and J lost 5 bases, with 17 bases between them. CDR1 is MNHEY, CDR2 SVGAGI, per germline. Here the CDR3 reads CASSYSREVRNDEQYF. CDR3 DNA: TGTGCCAGCAGTTACTCAAGGGAGGTCAGGAACGACGAGCAGTACTTC.

The CDR3 reads CASSFAENYGYTF. The CDR3 coding sequence is TGTGCCAGCAGTTTCGCAGAAAACTATGGCTACACCTTC. The chain recombines TRBV12-3 or TRBV12-4 with TRBJ1-2, with D unclear. This CDR3 is built from 13 residues. V was shortened by 3 bases and J by 2 bases, with 7 bases between the two germline ends.

The rearrangement joins TRBV5-1 to TRBJ2-5; D remains unclear. The CDR3 contains 14 residues. The V gene lost 4 bases and the J gene lost 0 bases, with 10 bases spanning the gap. Per germline, CDR1 SGHRS and CDR2 YFSETQ. CDR3 sequence reads: CASSPDGYQETQYF. CDR3 nucleotide sequence: TGCGCCAGCAGCCCGGACGGCTACCAAGAGACCCAGTACTTC. Full variable domain (missing parts from reference TRBV5-1 and TRBJ2-5): KAGVTQTPRYLIKTRGQQVTLSCSPISGHRSVSWYQQTPGQGLQFLFEYFSETQRNKGNFPGRFSGRQFSNSRSEMNVSTLELGDSALYLCASSPDGYQETQYFGPGTRLLVL.

CDR3 loop: CASSFPNTDTQYF. CDR3 nucleotides: TGTGCCAGCAGTTTTCCGAACACAGATACGCAGTATTTT. This chain connects TRBV6-2 or TRBV6-3 to TRBJ2-3; D is unresolved. Trimming stripped 4 bases from V and 2 bases from J, with 7 bases between. Germline V lookup: CDR1 MNHEY, CDR2 SVGEGT. The CDR3 loop spans 13 amino acids.